This note documents a single T cell receptor beta chain sequence. These data belong to a study of blood T cell repertoires in COVID-19. As handled by the study authors: Using reference gene primer amplification, nucleated cell counts were estimated. Generated by immunoSEQ multiplex PCR, the TCRdb table keeps only in-frame clones and is missing some. That table gives V, J and clone size, and the DNA gave D and trimming. The sample lists 110,000 or so clones; about 85% were seen once. Sequenced input: peripheral blood. The receptor comes from a human donor in a cohort sampled during active COVID-19.

CDR3: CASSALAEQYF. The CDR3 coding sequence is TGTGCCAGCAGCGCCCTAGCAGAGCAGTATTTT. The J gene is TRBJ2-3, the V gene TRBV12-3 or TRBV12-4, with a tentative D call TRBD2 (5 bases). CDR3 length: 11 amino acids. V lost 6 bases and J 11 bases, leaving 12 bases between the germline ends.